This TCR beta chain was observed in a study of blood T cells in healthy people across ages. This clonotype turned up a few times. V shed 1 base and J shed 0 bases, with 4 bases lying between them. Germline lookup yields CDR1 DFQATT and CDR2 SNEGSKA (reference sequence). CDR3 size: 14 residues. The second PCR ran roughly 6 to 11 cycles with a sample-barcoded 5' primer and J-beta primers. TCRdb reprocessed the 5' RACE reads with MiXCR, giving one entry per CDR3 protein. The sample lists fewer than 1,200,000 distinct CDR3 sequences, 25% seen once, with around 0.75% in the top ten. This sample was shared with a second study, whose subject was T cells of mothers and their children. That work contributes: Each child contributed approximately 3 million TCR beta CDR3 reads, while each mother contributed over 8.5 million.

The TCR sequence derives from a girl aged 2-10 years in good health. The sample consisted of blood. V usage is TRBV20-1 and J usage is TRBJ2-6; D uncertain. CDR3 residues: CSARVISGANVLTF. CDR3 bases: TGCAGTGCTAGAGTAATCTCTGGGGCCAACGTCCTGACTTTC.